The 16 T cell receptor beta chains given below trace back to one sample, sequenced in a study of identical twins. One entry per CDR3 protein results from TCRdb running MiXCR on the 5' RACE reads. The sample shows about 890,000 distinct CDR3 sequences, about 12% of them seen only once. The sample was also reused in another study, on yellow fever vaccine responses in identical twins.

The sequenced sample consisted of PBMCs. These receptors were obtained from a woman aged 18-35 years in good health.

V usage is TRBV6-1 and J usage is TRBJ2-6, with D tentatively TRBD1 (6 bases). The V end was cut by 5 bases, the J end by 2 bases, with 16 bases between. This CDR3 comprises 17 residues. Germline-derived CDR1 and CDR2 are MNHNS and SASEGT. CDR3 sequence reads: CASSPHPRTAGANVLTF. The CDR3 bases are TGTGCCAGCAGTCCTCATCCTAGGACAGCTGGGGCCAACGTCCTGACTTTC.

This clonotype occurred a few times. The V call is TRBV20-1, the J call TRBJ2-7; the match to TRBD2 covers 8 bases. CDR1 DFQATT and CDR2 SNEGSKA come from the germline V gene (reference sequence). The CDR3 is 14 amino acids. After removal of 6 bases from V and 6 bases from J, the junction contained 13 bases not matched to a gene. The CDR3 bases are TGCAGTGCAATTCCGGGGAGCGGGGGTTCCGAGCAGTACTTC. Residues: CSAIPGSGGSEQYF.

The chain links TRBV7-9 to TRBJ2-1; a weak D match, TRBD2 (5 bases). The CDR3 is 13 amino acids. Trimming stripped 2 bases from V and 8 bases from J, with 10 bases between. CDR1 is SEHNR, CDR2 FQNEAQ, per germline (reference sequence). The CDR3 coding sequence is TGTGCCAGCAGCTTAACTAGTTTCGATGAGCAGTTCTTC. Translation gives CASSLTSFDEQFF.

CDR3 residues: CASSEKGGAPNNEQFF. The CDR3, as DNA: TGTGCCAGCAGTGAAAAAGGCGGGGCACCAAACAATGAGCAGTTCTTC. This chain connects TRBV25-1 to TRBJ2-1, with D perhaps matching TRBD2 (6 bases). The CDR3 spans 16 residues. V lost 2 bases and J lost 5, with 16 bases in between. Per the germline V gene, CDR1 is MGHDK and CDR2 is SYGVNS.

This clonotype was seen a handful of times. The chain has TRBV12-3 or TRBV12-4 and TRBJ2-7; no clear D gene. This CDR3 is built from 14 residues. Trimming took 8 bases from V and 3 from J, leaving 17 bases between them. In nucleotides, the CDR3 is TGTGCCAGCTCTTACGAACCGAGAGGCTACGAGCAGTACTTC. As protein: CASSYEPRGYEQYF.

A few counts support this clonotype. The chain has TRBV6-2 or TRBV6-3 and TRBJ2-2, with no clear D. Trimming took off 7 bases at V and 6 bases at J, with 9 bases between the two ends. The CDR3 covers 12 residues. The V gene's germline CDR1 is MNHEY and CDR2 SVGEGT. The CDR3 sequence: CASTLGPGELFF. The CDR3 DNA reads as TGTGCCAGCACCCTAGGGCCCGGGGAGCTGTTTTTT.

This clonotype has a handful of counts. The rearrangement links TRBV5-6 to TRBJ2-1; 14 bases align to TRBD2. The CDR3 consists of 19 residues. Germline V gene sequence: CDR1 SGHDT, CDR2 YYEEEE. The ends lost 4 bases at V and 0 bases at J; junction bases unmatched: 9. The CDR3 nucleotides are TGTGCCAGCAGCCTAGGGACTAGCGGGGGAACCAGCTCCTACAATGAGCAGTTCTTC. Translated, it gives CASSLGTSGGTSSYNEQFF.

V gene TRBV6-1 combines with J gene TRBJ2-4; possibly TRBD2 for D (6 bases). Trimming shortened V by 0 bases and J by 4 bases, and 13 bases separated the two germline ends. The CDR3 length is 16 residues. Looked up from germline, CDR1 is MNHNS and CDR2 is SASEGT. The DNA for the CDR3 is TGTGCCAGCAGTGAAGCGTTTCTAGCGACAAAAAACATTCAGTACTTC. Residues: CASSEAFLATKNIQYF.

The V gene is TRBV5-5, the J gene TRBJ2-7, with TRBD2 matching over 7 bases. V shed 0 bases and J 6 bases; nucleotides not matched to a gene: 9. CDR1 and CDR2 from the germline V gene are SGHKS and YYEKEE (reference sequence). This CDR3 is 15 amino acids long. The CDR3 nucleotides read TGTGCCAGCAGCTTGGTGTCTAGCGGAGAGACCGAGCAGTACTTC. Amino acids: CASSLVSSGETEQYF.

This clonotype was detected only a few times. The chain employs TRBV5-1 and TRBJ2-1, with 9 bases lining up with TRBD2. The CDR3 runs to 17 residues. With V trimmed by 4 bases and J by 0 bases, 8 bases remained unmatched. CDR1 SGHRS and CDR2 YFSETQ come from the germline V gene. This CDR3 is CASSLGTSSSSYNEQFF. In DNA, the CDR3 is TGCGCCAGCAGCCTCGGGACTAGCAGCAGCTCCTACAATGAGCAGTTCTTC.

The V gene is TRBV7-9, the J gene TRBJ1-5; 12 bases are a match to TRBD1. The CDR3 is 15 amino acids. With V trimmed by 1 base and J by 5 bases, 0 bases remained unmatched. Germline V gene lookup returns CDR1 SEHNR and CDR2 FQNEAQ (reference sequence). The CDR3: CASSLGDRGHQPQHF. The CDR3 DNA sequence: TGTGCCAGCAGCTTAGGGGACAGGGGGCATCAGCCCCAGCATTTT.

The CDR3 here is CSAGLAGPTDTQYF. CDR3 nucleotide sequence: TGCAGTGCCGGACTAGCGGGGCCAACAGATACGCAGTATTTT. The V call is TRBV20-1, the J call TRBJ2-3; 12 positions agree with TRBD2. CDR1 is DFQATT and CDR2 is SNEGSKA in the germline V gene (reference sequence). There are 14 residues in the CDR3. J lost 3 bases, V lost 6 bases, and 4 bases had no gene match.

The genes are TRBV5-5 and TRBJ1-2; D unclear. The ends were cut back, 5 bases at V and 0 bases at J, with 14 bases in the middle. Per germline, CDR1 SGHKS and CDR2 YYEKEE (reference sequence). The CDR3 spans 15 residues. The CDR3 is CASRLTLSTNYGYTF. Here the CDR3 DNA reads TGTGCCAGCAGGTTAACTCTATCGACTAACTATGGCTACACCTTC.

This chain links TRBV29-1 with TRBJ1-1, with a possible D match to TRBD1 (5 bases). The germline gives CDR1 SQVTM, CDR2 ANQGSEA. V was shortened by 3 bases and J by 1 base, with 6 bases between the two germline ends. The CDR3 spans 12 residues. The CDR3 DNA reads as TGCAGCGTTGACAGGGCGAACACTGAAGCTTTCTTT. Amino acid sequence: CSVDRANTEAFF. Complete variable domain (other parts from reference TRBV29-1 and TRBJ1-1): SAVISQKPSRDICQRGTSLTIQCQVDSQVTMMFWYRQQPGQSLTLIATANQGSEATYESGFVIDKFPISRPNLTFSTLTVSNMSPEDSSIYLCSVDRANTEAFFGQGTRLTVV.

In this sample, this clonotype turned up a few times. The chain has TRBV25-1 and TRBJ2-3; D is undetermined. The CDR3 is 14 amino acids. Trimming removed 1 base at V and 1 base at J, with 6 bases between. Germline V gene lookup returns CDR1 MGHDK and CDR2 SYGVNS. CDR3 residues: CASSESPGTDTQYF. The CDR3, as DNA: TGTGCCAGCAGTGAATCCCCAGGCACAGATACGCAGTATTTT.

The V gene is TRBV7-2, the J gene TRBJ2-7; TRBD1 might be the D (5 bases). Trimming pared 1 base from V and 5 bases from J, leaving 12 bases between. The germline CDR1 and CDR2 sequences are SGHTA and FQGNSA. The CDR3 totals 14 residues. The CDR3 sequence: CASSLEGKSDEQYV. The DNA for the CDR3 is TGTGCCAGCAGCTTAGAGGGGAAATCGGACGAGCAGTACGTC.